This TCR beta chain was captured by sequencing in a study of cytomegalovirus exposure and HLA in healthy donors. The PCR used 60 Vbeta and 13 Jbeta primers. Data came from immunoSEQ multiplex PCR; TCRdb stores just in-frame clones and leaves some out. The sample has about 160,000 clones, roughly four fifths seen once. In germline, CDR1 is LGHNA, CDR2 YSLEER. The CDR3 has 14 amino acids. V was clipped by 3 bases and J by 5 bases; unmatched bases: 1. This clone was picked up one time. Other DNA sequences from this sample encode an identical CDR3 as well. The genes are TRBV4-3 and TRBJ1-4; the match to TRBD1 covers 9 bases. The clonotype comes from a man between 50 and 59 years old in good health and CMV-seropositive. Specimen: PBMCs. CDR3 amino acids: CASSQGQGNEKLFF. The CDR3 DNA reads TGCGCCAGCAGCCAGGGACAGGGAAATGAAAAACTGTTTTTT.